This TCR beta chain was identified in a study of blood T cell repertoires in COVID-19. This clone was observed once. The junction had 8 bases not matched to a gene; V was cut back by 7 bases and J by 1 base. CDR3 size: 16 residues. CDR1 is LNHDA and CDR2 is SQIVND in the germline V gene (reference sequence). Data came from immunoSEQ multiplex PCR; TCRdb stores just in-frame clones and leaves some out. The table includes approximately 220,000 clones, under 90% detected once. This clonotype was obtained from a woman aged 45-65 years who had been exposed to COVID-19. V gene TRBV19 combines with J gene TRBJ1-1; 11 bases fit TRBD1. Sequencing used PBMCs or T cells enriched from blood (not recorded which). CDR3 loop: CASTRRTGGQNTEAFF. The CDR3 DNA reads as TGTGCCAGTACCCGGAGGACAGGGGGCCAGAACACTGAAGCTTTCTTT. The whole variable domain, remainder taken from reference TRBV19 and TRBJ1-1, is DGGITQSPKYLFRKEGQNVTLSCEQNLNHDAMYWYRQDPGQGLRLIYYSQIVNDFQKGDIAEGYSVSREKKESFPLTVTSAQKNPTAFYLCASTRRTGGQNTEAFFGQGTRLTVV.